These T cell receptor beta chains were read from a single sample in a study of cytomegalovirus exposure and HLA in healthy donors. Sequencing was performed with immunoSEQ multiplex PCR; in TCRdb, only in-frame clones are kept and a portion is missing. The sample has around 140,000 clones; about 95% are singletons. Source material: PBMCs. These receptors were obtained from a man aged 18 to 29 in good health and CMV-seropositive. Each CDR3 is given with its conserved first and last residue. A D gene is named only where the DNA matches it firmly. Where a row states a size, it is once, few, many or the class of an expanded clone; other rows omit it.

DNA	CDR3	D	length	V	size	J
NA	CATSREVASGIFF	NA	13	TRBV15	NA	TRBJ2-1
TGTGCCAGCAGCTTGGTACCGGCGAACACCGGGGAGCTGTTTTTT	CASSLVPANTGELFF	NA	15	TRBV5-4	NA	TRBJ2-2
TGTGCCAGCAGTTTTTTCGGGGGAGAAGCTTTCTTT	CASSFFGGEAFF	NA	12	TRBV6-5	NA	TRBJ1-1
TGCGCCAGCAGCTTGGACGCGGAACCCACAGATACGCAGTATTTT	CASSLDAEPTDTQYF	NA	15	TRBV5-1	NA	TRBJ2-3
TGTGCCAGCAGTTTCGAGAGGGGGGATACGCAGTATTTT	CASSFERGDTQYF	NA	13	TRBV2	NA	TRBJ2-3
TGTGCCAGTAGTACTACTAGCGGGAGGGCTAATACGCAGTATTTT	CASSTTSGRANTQYF	TRBD2	15	TRBV19	few	TRBJ2-3
TGTGCCAGCAGTAGACAGGAAAATTATCAGCCCCAGCATTTT	CASSRQENYQPQHF	NA	14	TRBV28	NA	TRBJ1-5
TGTGCCAGCAGTGAAGCTACAGCCCCTAACAATGAGCAGTTCTTC	CASSEATAPNNEQFF	NA	15	TRBV6-1	NA	TRBJ2-1
TGTGCCAGCAGCCCCCTGACGGAGTACAATGAGCAGTTCTTC	CASSPLTEYNEQFF	NA	14	TRBV14	NA	TRBJ2-1
TGTGCCAGCAGCCCCCGGGGGGCCTATGGCTACACCTTC	CASSPRGAYGYTF	NA	13	TRBV4-2	few	TRBJ1-2
TGTGCCAGCAGCCCAGATCTTGACAGGGAGCATGGCTACACCTTC	CASSPDLDREHGYTF	TRBD1	15	TRBV6-5	NA	TRBJ1-2
TGTGCCAGCAGGCCGGGACAGACTAGCGGGGGCTCCTACGAGCAGTACTTC	CASRPGQTSGGSYEQYF	NA	17	TRBV21-1	few	TRBJ2-7
TGTGCCAGCAGCGTGGGAGGGATCCAAGAGACCCAGTACTTC	CASSVGGIQETQYF	TRBD2	14	TRBV9	NA	TRBJ2-5
TGTGCCACCTCATCAGGTCTCGGGACCCAGTACTTC	CATSSGLGTQYF	NA	12	TRBV28	NA	TRBJ2-5